This TCR beta chain appears in the sequencing data of a study of post-analysis software for immune sequencing data. The library was made from cDNA and included unique molecular identifiers. Via MiXCR, TCRdb re-called the PCR reads, giving one row per CDR3 protein. The data contain about 820,000 distinct CDR3 sequences, roughly half of them singletons. Germline V CDR1 and CDR2: ENHRY, SYGVKD. The junction had 13 bases not matched to a gene; V was cut back by 10 bases and J by 6 bases. The CDR3 runs 14 residues. Findings and caveats of the study: Patients showed TRBV5-6, TRBV5-1 and TRBV20-1 among a few TRBV segments more frequent than in controls.

In regard to this clonotype: Its antigen is not identified.

The chain recombines TRBV10-3 with TRBJ2-7, with 9 positions matching TRBD1. The TCR sequence derives from a girl aged 10-17 years with multiple sclerosis. The sample was blood. CDR3 in amino acids: CATGGTGRGGEQYF. The CDR3 region has the DNA TGTGCCACCGGGGGGACAGGGAGAGGCGGCGAGCAGTACTTC.